This T cell receptor (beta chain) derives from a study of naive and memory T cell subsets. The germline V gene encodes CDR1 LGHDT and CDR2 YNNKEL (reference sequence). The CDR3 loop spans 14 amino acids. Germline trimming cut 2 bases from V and 5 bases from J; bases unmatched to any gene: 2. Points from the study as a whole: Over 85% of naive TCR sequences appeared only once, unlike memory subsets.

This clonotype was detected only a few times. The antigen is not known. CD4 T cells were positively selected, then CD8 T cells from the CD4-negative fraction. The beta constant-region primer was an equimolar mix of two oligonucleotides covering TRBC1 and TRBC2. TCRdb ran MiXCR on the UMI-ligation and nested PCR reads and lists one entry per CDR3 protein. The sample records 140,000 to 150,000 distinct CDR3 sequences, 15% to 20% being singletons. The gene calls are TRBV3-1 and TRBJ1-1; TRBD1 aligns across 10 bases. The receptor comes from a human donor in good health. The sample taken for sequencing was naive CD4+ T cells from blood. Here the CDR3 reads CASSQMGQGTEAFF. The CDR3 region has the DNA TGTGCCAGCAGCCAAATGGGACAGGGGACTGAAGCTTTCTTT. Looking up the rest from reference TRBV3-1 and TRBJ1-1 gives the full variable domain: DTAVSQTPKYLVTQMGNDKSIKCEQNLGHDTMYWYKQDSKKFLKIMFSYNNKELIINETVPNRFSPKSPDKAHLNLHINSLELGDSAVYFCASSQMGQGTEAFFGQGTRLTVV.